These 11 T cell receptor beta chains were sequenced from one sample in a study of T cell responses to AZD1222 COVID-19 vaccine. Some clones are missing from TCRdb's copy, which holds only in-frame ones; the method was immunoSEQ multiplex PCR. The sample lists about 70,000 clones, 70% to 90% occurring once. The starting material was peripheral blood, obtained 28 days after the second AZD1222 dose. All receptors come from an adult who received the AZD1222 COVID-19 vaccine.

As DNA, the CDR3 is TGTGCCAGCAGTCTTCAGGAGGACTATGGCTACACCTTC. This gives the protein CASSLQEDYGYTF. V is TRBV12-3 or TRBV12-4 and J is TRBJ1-2, with D hard to call. Trimming stripped 5 bases from V and 3 bases from J, with 10 bases between. The CDR3 has 13 amino acids.

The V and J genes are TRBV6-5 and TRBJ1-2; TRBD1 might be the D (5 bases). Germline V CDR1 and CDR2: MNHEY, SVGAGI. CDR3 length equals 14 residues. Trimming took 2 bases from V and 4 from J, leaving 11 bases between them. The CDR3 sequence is CASSYGQGFYGYTF. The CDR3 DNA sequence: TGTGCCAGCAGTTACGGTCAGGGATTCTATGGCTACACCTTC.

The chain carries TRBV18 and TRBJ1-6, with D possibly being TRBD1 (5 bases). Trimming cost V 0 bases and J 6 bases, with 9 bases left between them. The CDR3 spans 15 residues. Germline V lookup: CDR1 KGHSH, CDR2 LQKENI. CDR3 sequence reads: CASSPPGRANSPLHF. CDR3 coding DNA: TGTGCCAGCTCACCACCGGGCAGGGCTAATTCACCCCTCCACTTT.

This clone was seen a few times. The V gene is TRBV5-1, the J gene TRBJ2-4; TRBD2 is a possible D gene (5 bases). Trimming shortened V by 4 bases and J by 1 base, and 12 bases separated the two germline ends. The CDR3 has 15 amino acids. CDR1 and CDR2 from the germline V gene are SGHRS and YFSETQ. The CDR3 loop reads CASSPFTGAKNIQYF. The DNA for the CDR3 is TGCGCCAGCAGCCCCTTTACGGGGGCCAAAAACATTCAGTACTTC. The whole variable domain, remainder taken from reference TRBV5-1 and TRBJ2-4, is KAGVTQTPRYLIKTRGQQVTLSCSPISGHRSVSWYQQTPGQGLQFLFEYFSETQRNKGNFPGRFSGRQFSNSRSEMNVSTLELGDSALYLCASSPFTGAKNIQYFGAGTRLSVL.

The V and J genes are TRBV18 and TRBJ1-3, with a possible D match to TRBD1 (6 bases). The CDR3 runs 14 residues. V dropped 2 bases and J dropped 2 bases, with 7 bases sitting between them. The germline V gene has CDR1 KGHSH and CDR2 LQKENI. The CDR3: CASSPDRTGNTIYF. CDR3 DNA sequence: TGTGCCAGCTCACCAGACAGGACTGGAAACACCATATATTTT.

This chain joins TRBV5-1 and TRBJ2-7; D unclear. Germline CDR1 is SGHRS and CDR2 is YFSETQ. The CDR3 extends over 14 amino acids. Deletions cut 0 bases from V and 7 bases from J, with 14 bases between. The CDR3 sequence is CASSLDLRSSEQYF. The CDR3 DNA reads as TGCGCCAGCAGCTTGGATCTCCGCTCCTCGGAGCAGTACTTC. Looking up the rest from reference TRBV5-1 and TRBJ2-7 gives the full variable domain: KAGVTQTPRYLIKTRGQQVTLSCSPISGHRSVSWYQQTPGQGLQFLFEYFSETQRNKGNFPGRFSGRQFSNSRSEMNVSTLELGDSALYLCASSLDLRSSEQYFGPGTRLTVT.

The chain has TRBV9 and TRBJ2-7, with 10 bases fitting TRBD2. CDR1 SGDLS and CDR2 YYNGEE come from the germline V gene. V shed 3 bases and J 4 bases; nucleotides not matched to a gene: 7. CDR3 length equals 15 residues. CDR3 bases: TGTGCCAGCAGCGCCACAGCGGGAGGGCAATACGAGCAGTACTTC. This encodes CASSATAGGQYEQYF. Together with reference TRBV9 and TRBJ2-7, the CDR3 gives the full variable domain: DSGVTQTPKHLITATGQRVTLRCSPRSGDLSVYWYQQSLDQGLQFLIQYYNGEERAKGNILERFSAQQFPDLHSELNLSSLELGDSALYFCASSATAGGQYEQYFGPGTRLTVT.

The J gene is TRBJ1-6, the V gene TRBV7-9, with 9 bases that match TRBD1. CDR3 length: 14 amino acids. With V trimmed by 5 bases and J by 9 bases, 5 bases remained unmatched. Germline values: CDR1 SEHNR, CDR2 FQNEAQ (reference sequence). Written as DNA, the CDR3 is TGTGCCAGCAGCCTGGACAGGGGCGGTTCACCCCTCCACTTT. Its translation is CASSLDRGGSPLHF.

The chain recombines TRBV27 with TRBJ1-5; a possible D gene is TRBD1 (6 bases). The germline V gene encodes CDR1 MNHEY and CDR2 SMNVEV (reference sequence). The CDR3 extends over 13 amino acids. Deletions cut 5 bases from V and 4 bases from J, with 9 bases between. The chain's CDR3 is CASSNRVNQPQHF. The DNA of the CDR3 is TGTGCCAGCAGTAACAGGGTGAATCAGCCCCAGCATTTT.

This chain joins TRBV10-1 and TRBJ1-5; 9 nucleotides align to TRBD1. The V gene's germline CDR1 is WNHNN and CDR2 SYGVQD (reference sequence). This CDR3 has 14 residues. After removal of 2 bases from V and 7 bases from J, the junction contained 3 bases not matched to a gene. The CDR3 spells CASSEGQGRQPQHF. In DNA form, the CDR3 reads TGCGCCAGCAGTGAGGGACAGGGGAGGCAGCCCCAGCATTTT.

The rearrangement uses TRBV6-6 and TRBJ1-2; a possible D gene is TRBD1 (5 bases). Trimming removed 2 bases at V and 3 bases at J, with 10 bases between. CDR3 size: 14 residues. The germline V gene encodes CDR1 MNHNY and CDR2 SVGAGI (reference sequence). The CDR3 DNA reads TGTGCCAGCAGTTACGCCGGAGGGGACTATGGCTACACCTTC. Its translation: CASSYAGGDYGYTF.